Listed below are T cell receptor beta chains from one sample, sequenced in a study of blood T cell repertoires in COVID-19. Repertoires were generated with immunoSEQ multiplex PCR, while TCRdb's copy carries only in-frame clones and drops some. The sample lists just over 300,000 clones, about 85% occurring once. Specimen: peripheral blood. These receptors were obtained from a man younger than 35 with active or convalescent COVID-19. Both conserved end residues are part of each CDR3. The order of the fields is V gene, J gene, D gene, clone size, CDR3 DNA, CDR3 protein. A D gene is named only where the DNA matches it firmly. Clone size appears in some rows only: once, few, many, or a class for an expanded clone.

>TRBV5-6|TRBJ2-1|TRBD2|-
TGTGCCAGCAGCTTGCCCTACAGCGGGGGGTTTATGGGCGAGTTCTTC
CASSLPYSGGFMGEFF
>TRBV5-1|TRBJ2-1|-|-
TGCGCCAGCAGCAAGGGACACCTGAGCTCCTACAATGAGCAGTTCTTC
CASSKGHLSSYNEQFF
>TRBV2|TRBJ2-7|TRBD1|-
TGTGCCAGTATTCTGGGACAGGGCGACGAGCAGTACTTC
CASILGQGDEQYF
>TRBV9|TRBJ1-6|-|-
TGTGCCAGCAGCGTAGGCGGGAATCCTCATTCACCCCTCCACTTT
CASSVGGNPHSPLHF
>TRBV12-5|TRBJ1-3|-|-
TGTGCTAGTGGCCGTTCCGGGGCTGGAAACACCATATATTTT
CASGRSGAGNTIYF
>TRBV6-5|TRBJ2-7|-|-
TGTGCCAGCAGACTGTCATACGAGCAGTACTTC
CASRLSYEQYF
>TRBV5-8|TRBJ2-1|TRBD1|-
TGTGCCAGCAAACGGGACAGGGGGATGCGGTACAATGAGCAGTTCTTC
CASKRDRGMRYNEQFF
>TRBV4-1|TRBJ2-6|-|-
TGCGCCAGCAGCCACGTCAGGGTATCCGGGGCCAACGTCCTGACTTTC
CASSHVRVSGANVLTF
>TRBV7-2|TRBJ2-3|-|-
TGTGCCAGCAGCGCCCGGGGGAGCGGTACTAGCACAGATACGCAGTATTTT
CASSARGSGTSTDTQYF
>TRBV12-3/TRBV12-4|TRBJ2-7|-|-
TGTGCCAGCAGCTCGGACACAAACTACGAGCAGTACTTC
CASSSDTNYEQYF
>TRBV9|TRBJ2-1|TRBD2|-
TGTGCCAGCAGCACTACGGGGGGAGAGCAGTTCTTC
CASSTTGGEQFF
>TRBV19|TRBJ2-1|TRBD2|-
TGTGCCAGTAGTAGGTTCAGCGGGGGAGGCAATGAGCAGTTCTTC
CASSRFSGGGNEQFF
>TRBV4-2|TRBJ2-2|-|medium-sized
TGTGCCAGCAGCCCCGAAGATCGACAGTCCGGGGAGCTGTTTTTT
CASSPEDRQSGELFF
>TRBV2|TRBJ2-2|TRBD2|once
TGTGCCAGCAGTGACCCGACTAGCGGGATATGGGAGCTGTTTTTT
CASSDPTSGIWELFF
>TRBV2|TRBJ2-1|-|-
TGTGCCAGCGGGTATCGGCGGGGAGGCACCTACAATGAGCAGTTCTTC
CASGYRRGGTYNEQFF
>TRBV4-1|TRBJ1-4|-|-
TGCGCCAGCAGCCAGCCGCCATTTCCCCCGGCACTAGCAACTAATGAAAAACTGTTTTTT
CASSQPPFPPALATNEKLFF
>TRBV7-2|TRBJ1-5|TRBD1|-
TGTGCCAGCAGCCTTCGCCCACCGGGACAGGGGGCGGCTCAGCCCCAGCATTTT
CASSLRPPGQGAAQPQHF
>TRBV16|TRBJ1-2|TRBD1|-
TGTGCCAGCAGCCATCAGGACAGGATGCCCTATGGCTACACCTTC
CASSHQDRMPYGYTF
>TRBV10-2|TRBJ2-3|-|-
TGCGCCAGCAGTGAGCGGGGGAGGACTAGCACAGATACGCAGTATTTT
CASSERGRTSTDTQYF